This entry concerns a single T cell receptor beta chain. Its antigen is as yet unknown. The sorted Tregs were CD4+CD25+CD127-/low cells. Study-level points and caveats: The TCR gene usage of tumor memory CD4+ T cells clustered together with blood and lymph node memory CD4+ cells and with lymph node naive CD4+ cells.

Full-length variable regions came from constant-region reverse primers plus semi-nested Nested Universal Primer A PCR. TCRdb called the 5' RACE reads again in MiXCR, with one record for every CDR3 protein. Of 50,000 to 70,000 distinct CDR3 sequences listed, more than 20% are singletons. The CDR3 consists of 17 residues. Losses at the gene ends were 3 bases for V and 1 base for J; bases not matched to a gene: 13. Germline V gene sequence: CDR1 DFQATT, CDR2 SNEGSKA (reference sequence). The genes are TRBV20-1 and TRBJ1-1; TRBD1 matches at 8 bases. The origin of this receptor is a female donor with breast cancer. The specimen sequenced was tumor-infiltrating Tregs sorted from the breast tumor. This CDR3 is CSASERTGNLGNTEAFF. As DNA, the CDR3 is TGCAGTGCTAGTGAGCGGACAGGGAATCTGGGGAACACTGAAGCTTTCTTT.